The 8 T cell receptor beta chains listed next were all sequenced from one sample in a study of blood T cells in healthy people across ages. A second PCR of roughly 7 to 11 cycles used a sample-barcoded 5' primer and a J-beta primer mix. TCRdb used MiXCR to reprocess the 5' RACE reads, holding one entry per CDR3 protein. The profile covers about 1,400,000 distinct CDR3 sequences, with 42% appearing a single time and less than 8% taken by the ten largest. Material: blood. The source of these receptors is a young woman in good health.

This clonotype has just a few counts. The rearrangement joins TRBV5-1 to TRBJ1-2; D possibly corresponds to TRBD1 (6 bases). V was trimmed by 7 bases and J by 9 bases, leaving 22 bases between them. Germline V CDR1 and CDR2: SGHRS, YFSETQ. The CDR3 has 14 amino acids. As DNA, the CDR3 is TGCGCCAGCCTAAACCCCGGACAGCCCTCGAGCTACACCTTC. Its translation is CASLNPGQPSSYTF.

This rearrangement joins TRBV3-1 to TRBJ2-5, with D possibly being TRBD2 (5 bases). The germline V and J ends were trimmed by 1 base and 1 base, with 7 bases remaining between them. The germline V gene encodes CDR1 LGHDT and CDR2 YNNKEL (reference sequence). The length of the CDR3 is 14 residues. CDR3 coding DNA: TGTGCCAGCAGCCAAGTGGACTTCCAAGAGACCCAGTACTTC. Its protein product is CASSQVDFQETQYF.

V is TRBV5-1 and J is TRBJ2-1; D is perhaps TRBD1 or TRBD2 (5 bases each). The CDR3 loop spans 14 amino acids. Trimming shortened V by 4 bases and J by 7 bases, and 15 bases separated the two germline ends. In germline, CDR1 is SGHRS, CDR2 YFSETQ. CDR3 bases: TGCGCCAGCAGCCTCGGGGCCGAAGTGAATGAGCAGTTCTTC. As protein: CASSLGAEVNEQFF.

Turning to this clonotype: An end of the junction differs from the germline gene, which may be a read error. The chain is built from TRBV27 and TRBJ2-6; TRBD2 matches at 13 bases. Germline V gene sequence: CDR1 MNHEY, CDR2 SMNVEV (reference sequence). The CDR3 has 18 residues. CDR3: CASSRTSGRVAGANVPTF. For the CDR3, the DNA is TGTGCCAGCAGTCGGACTAGCGGGAGAGTAGCTGGGGCCAACGTCCCGACTTTC.

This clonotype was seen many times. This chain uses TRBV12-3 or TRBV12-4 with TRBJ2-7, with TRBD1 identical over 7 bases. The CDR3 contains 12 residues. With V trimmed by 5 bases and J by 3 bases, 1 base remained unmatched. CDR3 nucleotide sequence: TGTGCCAGCAGTGACAGGGTCTACGAGCAGTACTTC. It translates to CASSDRVYEQYF.

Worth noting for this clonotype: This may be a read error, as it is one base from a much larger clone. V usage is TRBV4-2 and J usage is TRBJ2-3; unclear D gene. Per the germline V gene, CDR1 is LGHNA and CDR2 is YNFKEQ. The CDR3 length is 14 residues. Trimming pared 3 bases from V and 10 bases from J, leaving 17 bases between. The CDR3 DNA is TGTGCCAGCAGCCAGGGCTCCCGTGGGGATGCGCAGTATTTT. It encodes CASSQGSRGDAQYF.

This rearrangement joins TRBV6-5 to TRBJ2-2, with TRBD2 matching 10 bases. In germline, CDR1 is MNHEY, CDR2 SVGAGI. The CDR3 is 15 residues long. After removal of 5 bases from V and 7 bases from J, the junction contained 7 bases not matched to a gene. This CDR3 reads CASSQLAGVNGELFF. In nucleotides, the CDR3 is TGTGCCAGCAGTCAGCTAGCGGGAGTAAACGGGGAGCTGTTTTTT.

The CDR3 nucleotides read TGTGCCAGCAGTTCACGAACACAGAGATACACAGATACGCAGTATTTT. Translation gives CASSSRTQRYTDTQYF. The chain links TRBV27 to TRBJ2-3; D is undetermined. V gave up 4 bases and J gave up 2 bases, with 16 bases separating them. CDR3 size: 16 residues. Germline lookup yields CDR1 MNHEY and CDR2 SMNVEV (reference sequence).